The 18 T cell receptor beta chains below come from one sample, sequenced in a study of STAT5B mutations in CD4+ large granular lymphocyte leukemia. Produced via immunoSEQ multiplex PCR; TCRdb's table is partial and in-frame only. The table lists about 32,000 clones, roughly two thirds of them singletons. Source material: CD4+ T cells from blood buffy coats. The source is a human donor in good health.

The chain has TRBV7-8 and TRBJ2-1; TRBD2 matches at 13 bases. The CDR3 totals 17 residues. V lost 5 bases, J lost 0 bases, and 4 bases stayed unmatched. From germline, CDR1 is SGHVS and CDR2 FQNEAQ. The CDR3 loop reads CASSPRTSGGSYNEQFF. The DNA of the CDR3 is TGTGCCAGCAGCCCGAGGACTAGCGGGGGCTCCTACAATGAGCAGTTCTTC.

V and J are TRBV6-5 and TRBJ1-6; the match to TRBD1 covers 9 bases. The V gene end was trimmed by 5 bases and the J gene end by 8 bases; junction bases not matched to a gene: 4. This CDR3 is built from 14 residues. Germline V gives CDR1 MNHEY, CDR2 SVGAGI. DNA for the CDR3: TGTGCCAGCAGTCCGACAGGGGGTTATTCACCCCTCCACTTT. As protein: CASSPTGGYSPLHF.

The V gene is TRBV10-3, the J gene TRBJ1-1, with D possibly TRBD1 on 6 matching bases. CDR1 ENHRY and CDR2 SYGVKD come from the germline V gene. This CDR3 region has 13 residues. Trimming shortened V by 7 bases and J by 1 base, and 10 bases separated the two germline ends. In DNA, the CDR3 is TGTGCCATCATGGGGGCTTCGAACACTGAAGCTTTCTTT. This codes for CAIMGASNTEAFF.

This rearrangement joins TRBV18 to TRBJ2-5, with D maybe TRBD2 (5 bases). V was shortened by 0 bases and J by 4 bases, with 9 bases between the two germline ends. The CDR3 extends over 14 amino acids. Germline V gene lookup returns CDR1 KGHSH and CDR2 LQKENI. This chain's CDR3 is CASSPPRGSETQYF. The DNA for the CDR3 is TGTGCCAGCTCACCACCGAGAGGGTCAGAGACCCAGTACTTC.

The V gene is TRBV18, the J gene TRBJ2-2; tentatively, D is TRBD2 (5 bases). Trimming stripped 4 bases from V and 4 bases from J, with 13 bases between. CDR1 is KGHSH and CDR2 is LQKENI in the germline V gene. CDR3 length: 15 residues. This CDR3 reads CASSREWTVTGELFF. The CDR3 DNA is TGTGCCAGCTCACGGGAGTGGACGGTCACCGGGGAGCTGTTTTTT.

The genes are TRBV19 and TRBJ1-3; D unclear. CDR3 length equals 14 residues. Germline CDR1 and CDR2: LNHDA and SQIVND (reference sequence). V shed 5 bases and J shed 4 bases, with 12 bases lying between them. The CDR3 DNA follows: TGTGCCAGTAGTCTCGGGTCCAGCGGAAACACCATATATTTT. It is translated as CASSLGSSGNTIYF.

This clone was observed once. V gene TRBV28 combines with J gene TRBJ2-5; D gene uncertain. Germline CDR1 MDHEN, CDR2 SYDVKM. The V gene lost 1 base and the J gene lost 7 bases, with 10 bases spanning the gap. The CDR3 is 13 residues long. CDR3 residues: CASSLSPSGTQYF. CDR3 coding DNA: TGTGCCAGCAGTTTATCCCCTAGTGGGACCCAGTACTTC.

CDR3 protein: CASSLGDRASGELFF. In DNA, the CDR3 is TGTGCCAGCAGCTTAGGGGACAGGGCAAGCGGGGAGCTGTTTTTT. The V and J genes are TRBV7-6 and TRBJ2-2, with TRBD1 matching over 9 bases. CDR1 is SGHVS and CDR2 is FNYEAQ in the germline V gene. This CDR3 is 15 amino acids long. The V gene end was trimmed by 1 base and the J gene end by 7 bases; junction bases not matched to a gene: 4.

This chain's CDR3 is CASSTWGDRDTEQYF. CDR3 nucleotide sequence: TGTGCCAGCAGTACTTGGGGGGACAGGGATACCGAGCAGTACTTC. The V gene is TRBV6-1, the J gene TRBJ2-7, with TRBD1 matching 9 bases. Trimming cost V 5 bases and J 6 bases; bases outside gene matches: 11. Germline V gene data show CDR1 as MNHNS and CDR2 as SASEGT. The CDR3 length is 15 residues.

This sequence joins TRBV6-6 and TRBJ2-1, with D perhaps TRBD1 (5 bases). The germline V and J ends were trimmed by 6 bases and 8 bases, with 17 bases remaining between them. CDR1 MNHNY and CDR2 SVGAGI come from the germline V gene (reference sequence). The CDR3 runs to 14 residues. The CDR3 DNA reads TGTGCCAGCAGCGCCGCAGGGTCGTTTTATGAGCAGTTCTTC. Its translation is CASSAAGSFYEQFF.

This clone was counted only a few times. The chain uses TRBV5-1 and TRBJ1-1; 10 bases line up with TRBD1. The CDR3 covers 17 residues. Trimming cost V 4 bases and J 1 base; bases outside gene matches: 10. From germline, CDR1 is SGHRS and CDR2 YFSETQ. As DNA, the CDR3 is TGCGCCAGCAGCACTGTGACAGGGGGCTCGGGGAACACTGAAGCTTTCTTT. It codes for CASSTVTGGSGNTEAFF. The full variable domain, rest sourced from reference TRBV5-1 and TRBJ1-1, is KAGVTQTPRYLIKTRGQQVTLSCSPISGHRSVSWYQQTPGQGLQFLFEYFSETQRNKGNFPGRFSGRQFSNSRSEMNVSTLELGDSALYLCASSTVTGGSGNTEAFFGQGTRLTVV.

This sequence joins TRBV6-1 and TRBJ1-1; weak D call: TRBD1 (6 bases). This CDR3 contains 15 residues. In germline, CDR1 is MNHNS, CDR2 SASEGT. V lost 3 bases and J 0 bases, leaving 11 bases between the germline ends. The CDR3 protein is CASSDTGAVNTEAFF. For the CDR3, the DNA is TGTGCCAGCAGTGATACGGGGGCCGTGAACACTGAAGCTTTCTTT.

The V call is TRBV5-1, the J call TRBJ2-1; 10 nucleotides agree with TRBD2. CDR3 size: 15 residues. The germline gives CDR1 SGHRS, CDR2 YFSETQ. V lost 1 base, J lost 2 bases, and 0 bases stayed unmatched. CDR3 region: CASSLTSGAYNEQFF. CDR3 bases: TGCGCCAGCAGCTTGACTAGCGGGGCCTACAATGAGCAGTTCTTC.

This clone was observed a handful of times. In the same sample, other DNA sequences code for this CDR3. The chain recombines TRBV4-1 with TRBJ2-7; D gene unclear. The CDR3 runs to 14 residues. Trimming pared 0 bases from V and 3 bases from J, leaving 9 bases between. Germline values: CDR1 MGHRA, CDR2 YSYEKL. The CDR3 bases are TGCGCCAGCAGCCAAGATCCGGGCAGCTACGAGCAGTACTTC. It translates to CASSQDPGSYEQYF.

The chain employs TRBV10-3 and TRBJ2-1; the match to TRBD2 covers 7 bases. Per germline, CDR1 ENHRY and CDR2 SYGVKD. V dropped 4 bases and J dropped 0; count of bases not matched to a gene: 9. The CDR3 is 17 residues long. The CDR3 is CAISGADGRSSYNEQFF. The DNA for the CDR3 is TGTGCCATCAGTGGGGCCGACGGGAGGAGCTCCTACAATGAGCAGTTCTTC.

The sample holds a few counts of this clone. CDR3 region: CASRRTGYNEQFF. The CDR3 DNA sequence: TGTGCCAGTAGGCGGACAGGGTACAATGAGCAGTTCTTC. V is TRBV19 and J is TRBJ2-1, with 8 bases aligning to TRBD1. The germline V gene has CDR1 LNHDA and CDR2 SQIVND (reference sequence). This CDR3 region has 13 residues. J was trimmed by 4 bases and V by 6 bases; bases with no gene match: 2.

There are a few counts of this clone. This chain connects TRBV11-2 to TRBJ1-1, with a weak D call TRBD1 (5 bases). Germline CDR1 and CDR2: SGHAT and FQNNGV. The CDR3 consists of 13 residues. Trimming took off 5 bases at V and 4 bases at J, with 11 bases between the two ends. This chain's CDR3 is CASSNDRGTEAFF. The CDR3 DNA reads as TGTGCCAGCAGCAACGACAGAGGCACTGAAGCTTTCTTT.

A single count supports this clone. J is TRBJ2-3 and V is TRBV18; D unresolved. The CDR3 is 14 residues long. Germline V gene sequence: CDR1 KGHSH, CDR2 LQKENI. V lost 4 bases and J lost 2, with 10 bases in between. Written as DNA, the CDR3 is TGTGCCAGCTCACTGGCCTCAAACACAGATACGCAGTATTTT. Residues: CASSLASNTDTQYF.